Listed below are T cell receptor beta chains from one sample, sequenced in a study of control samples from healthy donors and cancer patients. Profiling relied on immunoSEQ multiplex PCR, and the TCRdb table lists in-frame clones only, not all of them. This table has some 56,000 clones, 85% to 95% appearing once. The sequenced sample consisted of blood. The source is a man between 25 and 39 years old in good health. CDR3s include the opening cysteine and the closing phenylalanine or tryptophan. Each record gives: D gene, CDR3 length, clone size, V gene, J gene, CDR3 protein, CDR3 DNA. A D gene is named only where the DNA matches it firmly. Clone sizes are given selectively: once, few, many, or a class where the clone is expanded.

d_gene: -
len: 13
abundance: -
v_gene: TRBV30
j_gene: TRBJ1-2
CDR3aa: CAWSVGTYYGYTF
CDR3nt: TGTGCCTGGAGTGTAGGGACGTACTATGGCTACACCTTC

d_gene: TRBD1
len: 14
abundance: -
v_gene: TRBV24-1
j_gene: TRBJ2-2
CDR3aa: CATSRTGGSGELFF
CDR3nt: TGTGCCACCAGCCGGACAGGGGGCTCCGGGGAGCTGTTTTTT

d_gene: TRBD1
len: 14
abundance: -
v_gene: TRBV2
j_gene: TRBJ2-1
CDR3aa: CASSGDRGPGEQFF
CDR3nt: TGTGCCAGCAGTGGGGACAGGGGACCGGGTGAGCAGTTCTTC

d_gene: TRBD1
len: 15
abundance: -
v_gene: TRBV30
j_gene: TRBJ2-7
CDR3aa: CAWSPGQGFPYEQYF
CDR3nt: TGTGCCTGGAGTCCGGGACAGGGGTTTCCCTACGAGCAGTACTTC

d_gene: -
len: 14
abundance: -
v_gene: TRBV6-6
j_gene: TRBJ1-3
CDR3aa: CASSYSAGGNTIYF
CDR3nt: TGTGCCAGCAGTTATTCGGCAGGGGGAAACACCATATATTTT

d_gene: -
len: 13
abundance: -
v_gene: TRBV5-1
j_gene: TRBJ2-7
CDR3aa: CASSWTASYEQYF
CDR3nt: TGCGCCAGCAGCTGGACGGCCTCCTACGAGCAGTACTTC

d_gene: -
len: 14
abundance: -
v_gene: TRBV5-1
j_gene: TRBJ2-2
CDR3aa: CASSPNLNTGELFF
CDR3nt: TGCGCCAGCAGCCCAAACTTGAACACCGGGGAGCTGTTTTTT

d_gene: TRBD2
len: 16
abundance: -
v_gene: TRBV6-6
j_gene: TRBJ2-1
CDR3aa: CASRPFTSWGGNEQFF
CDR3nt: TGTGCCAGCAGACCATTTACTAGCTGGGGGGGGAATGAGCAGTTCTTC

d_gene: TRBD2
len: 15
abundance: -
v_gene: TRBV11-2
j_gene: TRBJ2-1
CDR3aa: CASSLDPKTSDEQFF
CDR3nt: TGTGCCAGCAGCTTAGATCCCAAGACTAGCGATGAGCAGTTCTTC

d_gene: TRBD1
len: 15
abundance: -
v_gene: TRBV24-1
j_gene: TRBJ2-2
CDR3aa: CATSDRDRGTGELFF
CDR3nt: TGTGCCACCAGTGACCGAGACAGGGGCACCGGGGAGCTGTTTTTT

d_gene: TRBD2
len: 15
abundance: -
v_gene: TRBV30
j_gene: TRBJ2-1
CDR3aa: CAWSYGTSGGNEQFF
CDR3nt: TGTGCCTGGAGCTACGGGACTAGCGGAGGAAATGAGCAGTTCTTC

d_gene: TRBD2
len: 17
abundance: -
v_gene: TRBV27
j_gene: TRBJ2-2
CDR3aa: CASRDPGTSGRVGELFF
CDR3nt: TGTGCCAGCAGGGATCCCGGGACTAGCGGGAGGGTCGGGGAGCTGTTTTTT

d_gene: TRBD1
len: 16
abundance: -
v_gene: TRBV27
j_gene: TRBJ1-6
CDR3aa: CASSSPPTGGNSPLHF
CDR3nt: TGTGCCAGCAGTTCTCCACCCACAGGGGGAAATTCACCCCTCCACTTT

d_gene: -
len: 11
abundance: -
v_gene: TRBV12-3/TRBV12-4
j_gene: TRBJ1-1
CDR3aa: CASQGRGEAFF
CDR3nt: TGTGCCAGCCAGGGACGGGGTGAAGCTTTCTTT

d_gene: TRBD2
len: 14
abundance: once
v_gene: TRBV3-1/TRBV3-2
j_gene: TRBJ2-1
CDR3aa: CASSPTGTTNEQFF
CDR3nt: TGTGCCAGCAGCCCAACCGGGACTACCAATGAGCAGTTCTTC

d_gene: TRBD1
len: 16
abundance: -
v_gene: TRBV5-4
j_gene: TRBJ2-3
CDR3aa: CASSLPGQGVTDTQYF
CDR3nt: TGTGCCAGCAGCTTGCCAGGACAGGGGGTAACAGATACGCAGTATTTT

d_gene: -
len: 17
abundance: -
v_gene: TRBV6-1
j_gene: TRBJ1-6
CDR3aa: CASSEADWTGYNSPLHF
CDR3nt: TGTGCCAGCAGTGAAGCAGACTGGACGGGGTATAATTCACCCCTCCACTTT

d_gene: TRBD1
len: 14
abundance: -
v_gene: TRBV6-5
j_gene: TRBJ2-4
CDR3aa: CASSRTGVGNIQYF
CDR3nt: TGTGCCAGCAGTAGGACAGGGGTGGGAAACATTCAGTACTTC

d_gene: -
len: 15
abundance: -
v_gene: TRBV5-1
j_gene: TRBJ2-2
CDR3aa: CASSKVAQNTGELFF
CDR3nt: TGCGCCAGCAGCAAGGTGGCGCAGAACACCGGGGAGCTGTTTTTT

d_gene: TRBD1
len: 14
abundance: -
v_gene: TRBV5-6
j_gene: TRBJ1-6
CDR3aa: CASSQTGGESPLHF
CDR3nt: TGTGCCAGCAGCCAAACAGGGGGCGAATCACCCCTCCACTTT

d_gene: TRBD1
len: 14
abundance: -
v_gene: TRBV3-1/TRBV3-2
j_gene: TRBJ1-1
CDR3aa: CASSSRDRGTEAFF
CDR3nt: TGTGCCAGCAGCAGCCGGGACAGGGGAACTGAAGCTTTCTTT

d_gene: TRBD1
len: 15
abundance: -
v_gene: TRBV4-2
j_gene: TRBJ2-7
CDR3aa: CASSRRDRGQNEQYF
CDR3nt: TGTGCCAGCAGCCGACGGGACAGGGGGCAGAACGAGCAGTACTTC

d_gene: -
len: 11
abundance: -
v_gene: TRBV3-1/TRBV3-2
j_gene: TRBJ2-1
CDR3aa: CASSQGTKQFF
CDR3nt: TGTGCCAGCAGCCAAGGAACTAAGCAGTTCTTC

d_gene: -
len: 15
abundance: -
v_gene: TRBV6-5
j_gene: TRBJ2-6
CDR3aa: CASIGQGSGANVLTF
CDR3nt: TGTGCCAGCATCGGGCAGGGATCCGGGGCCAACGTCCTGACTTTC

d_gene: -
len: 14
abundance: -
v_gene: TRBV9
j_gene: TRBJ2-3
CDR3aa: CASSVRAGTDTQYF
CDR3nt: TGTGCCAGCAGCGTTCGAGCGGGCACAGATACGCAGTATTTT

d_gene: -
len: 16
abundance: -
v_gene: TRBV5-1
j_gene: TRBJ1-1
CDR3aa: CASSPGRTEMNTEAFF
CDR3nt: TGCGCCAGCAGCCCTGGTCGGACAGAGATGAACACTGAAGCTTTCTTT

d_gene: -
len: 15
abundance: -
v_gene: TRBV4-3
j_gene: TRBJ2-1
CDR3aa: CASSQGTGPLNEQFF
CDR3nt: TGCGCCAGCAGCCAAGGGACCGGGCCGTTGAATGAGCAGTTCTTC

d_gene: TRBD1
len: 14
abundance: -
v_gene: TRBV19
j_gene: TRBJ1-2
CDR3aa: CASSMGTGGYGYTF
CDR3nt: TGTGCCAGTAGTATGGGGACAGGGGGGTATGGCTACACCTTC

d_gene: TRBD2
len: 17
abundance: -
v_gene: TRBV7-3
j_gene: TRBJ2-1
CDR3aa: CASSLTFPAGEYNEQFF
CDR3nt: TGTGCCAGCAGCTTAACGTTTCCAGCGGGAGAGTACAATGAGCAGTTCTTC

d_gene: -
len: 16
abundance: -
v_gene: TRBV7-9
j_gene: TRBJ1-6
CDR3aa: CASSLWRGQGSSPLHF
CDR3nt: TGTGCCAGCAGCTTATGGCGGGGGCAGGGTTCTTCACCCCTCCACTTT

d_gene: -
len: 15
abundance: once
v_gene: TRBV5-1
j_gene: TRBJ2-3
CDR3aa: CASSFGGVGTDTQYF
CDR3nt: TGCGCCAGCAGCTTCGGAGGAGTGGGCACAGATACGCAGTATTTT

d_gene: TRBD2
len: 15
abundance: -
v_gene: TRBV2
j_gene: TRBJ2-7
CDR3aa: CASKSVTSGTYEQYF
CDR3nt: TGTGCCAGCAAATCAGTGACTAGCGGGACCTACGAGCAGTACTTC

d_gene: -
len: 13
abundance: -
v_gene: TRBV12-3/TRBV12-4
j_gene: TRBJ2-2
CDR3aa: CASSIGGGGELFF
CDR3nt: TGTGCCAGCAGTATCGGGGGAGGCGGGGAGCTGTTTTTT

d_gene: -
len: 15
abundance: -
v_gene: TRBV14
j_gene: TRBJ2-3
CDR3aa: CASSPRPGSTDTQYF
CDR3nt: TGTGCCAGCAGCCCCCGTCCAGGAAGCACAGATACGCAGTATTTT

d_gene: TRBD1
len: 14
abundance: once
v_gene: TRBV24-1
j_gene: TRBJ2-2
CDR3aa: CATKGTANTGELFF
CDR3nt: TGTGCCACCAAGGGGACAGCAAACACCGGGGAGCTGTTTTTT

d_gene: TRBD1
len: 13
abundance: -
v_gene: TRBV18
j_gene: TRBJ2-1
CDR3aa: CASSRTGVGEQFF
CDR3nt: TGTGCCAGCTCAAGGACAGGGGTCGGTGAGCAGTTCTTC

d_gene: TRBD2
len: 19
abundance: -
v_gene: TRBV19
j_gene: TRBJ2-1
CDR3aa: CASSIGGTSGESRGNEQFF
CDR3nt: TGTGCCAGTAGTATAGGAGGGACTAGCGGGGAATCGAGAGGGAATGAGCAGTTCTTC

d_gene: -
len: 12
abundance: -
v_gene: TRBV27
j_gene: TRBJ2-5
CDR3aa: CASSLRQETQYF
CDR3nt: TGTGCCAGCAGTTTACGACAAGAGACCCAGTACTTC

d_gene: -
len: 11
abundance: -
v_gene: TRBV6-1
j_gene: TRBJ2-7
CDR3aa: CASSINYEQYF
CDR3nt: TGTGCCAGCAGTATCAACTACGAGCAGTACTTC

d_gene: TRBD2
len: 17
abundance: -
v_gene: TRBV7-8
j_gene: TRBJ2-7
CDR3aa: CASSLDSAGGPVVEQYF
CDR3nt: TGTGCCAGCAGCTTAGACTCGGCGGGAGGGCCGGTGGTAGAGCAGTACTTC

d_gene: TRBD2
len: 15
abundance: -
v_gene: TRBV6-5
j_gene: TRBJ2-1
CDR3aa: CASILAGSSYNEQFF
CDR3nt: TGTGCCAGCATATTAGCGGGAAGCTCCTACAATGAGCAGTTCTTC

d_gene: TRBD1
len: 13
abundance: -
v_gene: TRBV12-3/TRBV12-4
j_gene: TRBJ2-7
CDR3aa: CASSRQGPYEQYF
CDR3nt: TGTGCCAGCAGTCGACAGGGTCCCTACGAGCAGTACTTC

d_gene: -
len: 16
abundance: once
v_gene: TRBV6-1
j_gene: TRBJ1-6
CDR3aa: CASSEAITVYNSPLHF
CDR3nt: TGTGCCAGCAGTGAAGCGATCACGGTTTATAATTCACCCCTCCACTTT

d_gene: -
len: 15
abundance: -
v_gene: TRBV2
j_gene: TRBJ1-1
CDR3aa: CASTGSPSLNTEAFF
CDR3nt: TGTGCCAGCACTGGGAGCCCCAGCTTGAACACTGAAGCTTTCTTT

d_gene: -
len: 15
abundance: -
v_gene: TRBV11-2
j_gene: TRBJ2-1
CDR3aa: CASSLDGGYYNEQFF
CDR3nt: TGTGCCAGCAGCTTAGACGGGGGCTACTACAATGAGCAGTTCTTC

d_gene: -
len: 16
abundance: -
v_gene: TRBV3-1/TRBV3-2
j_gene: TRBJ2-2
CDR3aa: CASSPLGGAYTGELFF
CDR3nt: TGTGCCAGCAGCCCCCTGGGGGGGGCGTACACCGGGGAGCTGTTTTTT

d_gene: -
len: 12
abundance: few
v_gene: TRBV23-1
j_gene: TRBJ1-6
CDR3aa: CASSLSNSPLHF
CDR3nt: TGCGCCAGCAGTCTAAGTAATTCACCCCTCCACTTT

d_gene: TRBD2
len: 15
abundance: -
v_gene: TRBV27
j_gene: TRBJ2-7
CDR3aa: CASSLSRGVMYEQYF
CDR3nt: TGTGCCAGCAGTTTATCCCGGGGGGTGATGTACGAGCAGTACTTC

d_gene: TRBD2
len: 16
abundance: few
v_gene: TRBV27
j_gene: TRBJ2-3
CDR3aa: CASSLKRLAGGHTQYF
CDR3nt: TGTGCCAGCAGCTTAAAGAGACTAGCGGGAGGACATACGCAGTATTTT

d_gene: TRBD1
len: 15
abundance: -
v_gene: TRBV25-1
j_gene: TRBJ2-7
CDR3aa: CASSDPEGASYEQYF
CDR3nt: TGTGCCAGCAGTGACCCCGAGGGGGCCTCCTACGAGCAGTACTTC

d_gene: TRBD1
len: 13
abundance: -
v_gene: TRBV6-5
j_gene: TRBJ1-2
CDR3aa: CASSLPGQGGYTF
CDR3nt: TGTGCCAGCAGCCTCCCCGGACAGGGTGGCTACACCTTC

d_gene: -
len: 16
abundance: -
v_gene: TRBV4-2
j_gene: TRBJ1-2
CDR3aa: CASSVFGGYSNYGYTF
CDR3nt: TGTGCCAGCAGCGTATTTGGAGGGTATTCTAACTATGGCTACACCTTC

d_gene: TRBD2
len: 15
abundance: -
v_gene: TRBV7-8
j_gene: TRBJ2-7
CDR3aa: CASRQGTSGNYEQYF
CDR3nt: TGTGCCAGCAGGCAAGGGACTAGCGGGAACTACGAGCAGTACTTC

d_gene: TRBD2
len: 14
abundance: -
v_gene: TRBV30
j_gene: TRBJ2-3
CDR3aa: CAWNRGERTDTQYF
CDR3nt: TGTGCCTGGAACCGGGGGGAGAGAACAGATACGCAGTATTTT

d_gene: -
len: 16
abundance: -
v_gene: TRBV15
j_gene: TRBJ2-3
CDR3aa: CATSRDSLAPTDTQYF
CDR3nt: TGTGCCACCAGCAGAGATTCGCTAGCGCCCACAGATACGCAGTATTTT

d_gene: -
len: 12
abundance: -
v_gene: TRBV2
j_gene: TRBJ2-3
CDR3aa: CASSPPGDTQYF
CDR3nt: TGTGCCAGCAGCCCTCCCGGAGATACGCAGTATTTT

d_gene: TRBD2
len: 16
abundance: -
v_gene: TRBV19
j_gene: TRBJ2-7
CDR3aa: CASSISGLAASYEQYF
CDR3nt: TGTGCCAGTAGTATCTCGGGACTAGCGGCAAGCTACGAGCAGTACTTC

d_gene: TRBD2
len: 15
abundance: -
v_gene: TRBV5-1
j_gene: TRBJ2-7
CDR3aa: CASSVAGGEIYEQYF
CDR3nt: TGCGCCAGCAGCGTGGCCGGGGGGGAGATCTACGAGCAGTACTTC

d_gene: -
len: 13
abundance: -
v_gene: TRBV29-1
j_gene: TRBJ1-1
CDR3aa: CSVAASSGAEAFF
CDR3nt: TGCAGCGTTGCGGCCTCCTCTGGCGCTGAAGCTTTCTTT